These T cell receptor beta chains were read from a single sample in a study of T cell responses to AZD1222 COVID-19 vaccine. Sequenced by immunoSEQ multiplex PCR; TCRdb stores in-frame clones only, minus some. The sample carries 200,000 to 300,000 clones, approximately 95% recorded once. The material was peripheral blood, obtained on day 0 of AZD1222 vaccination. These TCRs come from an adult in good health. The conserved cysteine and the conserved F or W are not part of the CDR3 here.

v_gene,j_gene,CDR3aa
TRBV5-1,TRBJ1-6,ASSLELGLGNSPLH
TRBV2,TRBJ1-1,ASSKGEGTEAF
TRBV24-1,TRBJ2-7,ATSDSHLPSYEQY
TRBV16,TRBJ1-3,ASSQSSGLKSGNTIY
TRBV7-9,TRBJ2-1,ASSSQGEQF
TRBV27,TRBJ2-7,ASSPLGLPNEQY
TRBV3-1/TRBV3-2,TRBJ2-7,ASTRGGYEQY
TRBV6-2/TRBV6-3,TRBJ2-4,ASSPRTDFYFLAKNIQY
TRBV20-1,TRBJ2-7,SASPYEQY
TRBV25-1,TRBJ2-3,ASSAAESDTQY
TRBV14,TRBJ2-4,ASSPGGWLAKNIQY
TRBV7-3,TRBJ2-3,ASSLTGADTQY
TRBV6-5,TRBJ1-2,ASTPGDLSSYGYT
TRBV7-9,TRBJ2-1,ASSLGSYNEQF
TRBV11-2,TRBJ2-1,ASSSLQGVYNEQF
TRBV7-9,TRBJ1-3,ASNPGGAADTIY
TRBV3-1/TRBV3-2,TRBJ1-6,ASSHEGTGALH
TRBV6-5,TRBJ2-2,ASSIQLLNTGELF
TRBV6-2/TRBV6-3,TRBJ1-1,ASSPRGLNTEAF
TRBV24-1,TRBJ1-2,ATSDPGTGGNYGYT
TRBV4-2,TRBJ1-2,ASSPLTQGWGYT
TRBV29-1,TRBJ1-2,SVLYLAGYT
TRBV7-8,TRBJ2-1,ASSMGPTGQF